A selection of T cell receptor beta chains follows, all from one sample in a study of regulatory T cells in long-lasting Graves disease. TCRdb fed the multiplex PCR reads into MiXCR, producing one record per CDR3 protein. Seen here are 250,000 to 400,000 distinct CDR3 sequences, 18% observed once, and the top ten hold 35% to 45%. Source: peripheral blood mononuclear cells (PBMCs), taken at new diagnosis, from a patient treated with antithyroid drugs. All receptors derive from a female donor with Graves disease. Each CDR3 is given without its conserved first and last residue. Clone size, where shown, is once, few, many, or a class for clones that have expanded.

TRBV28,-,ASQGAASTDTQY
TRBV11-2,many,ASSIRLAGGWVETQY
TRBV11-2,-,ASSSWTVNNEQF
TRBV19,-,ASSSGTGVNEKLF
TRBV4-2,many,ASSQDRTTDTQY
TRBV12-3/TRBV12-4,-,ASRPQGVEKLF
TRBV6-1,many,ASSELAGAYYNEQF
TRBV5-1,many,ASSTPGQSYGYT
TRBV11-2,-,ASSLRTGGGSQETQY
TRBV30,many,ASTDRSSKNIQY
TRBV2,many,ASSAEIRETQY
TRBV7-9,few,ASSLLSGRGRGELF
TRBV12-3/TRBV12-4,-,ASSFRRGAFQETQY
TRBV2,-,ASGTSGRDEQF
TRBV20-1,many,SALTRDEQY
TRBV27,-,ASSLYGAGGQY
TRBV5-1,many,ASSSQGAWETQY
TRBV6-1,many,ATRGTSGNEQF
TRBV24-1,-,ATSDPGQGYEQY
TRBV12-3/TRBV12-4,many,ASRRRPSGTGGTEAF
TRBV7-2,many,ASSFGSTPYNEQF
TRBV19,-,AGIGTGTSGRRDTRELF
TRBV6-1,many,ASSGARTYEQY
TRBV2,-,ASRGPQGLAGLNEQF
TRBV27,-,ASSLCRAGNQPQH
TRBV4-2,many,ASSQDMVPLLGTDTQY
TRBV20-1,-,SARFPSGRAFGETQY
TRBV12-3/TRBV12-4,-,ASSGGVNEVQY
TRBV27,many,ASSLVQAYNEQF
TRBV2,many,ASSDGYSLRYEQY
TRBV15,many,ATSRDFRDSPLH